Listed below are T cell receptor beta chains from one sample, sequenced in a study of T cell therapy after organ transplantation. Generated by immunoSEQ multiplex PCR, the TCRdb table keeps only in-frame clones and is missing some. The repertoire holds approximately 22,000 clones, with around 83% as singletons. No cognate antigen is known for these TCRs. Specimen: CD8+ T cells from blood, collected after autologous CMV-specific T cell therapy. All receptors come from a human patient who had received a solid organ transplant and had CMV disease. Among the T cells, some may be from the graft donor. Each CDR3 is given with its conserved first and last residue. D genes are given only for firm matches. Some rows have no size entry. The others give once, few or many, or a class for an expanded clone.

v_call	clone_size	j_call	d_call	cdr3_aa	cdr3_nt
TRBV20-1	.	TRBJ1-1	.	CSVPQGWEAFF	TGCAGTGTTCCCCAGGGGTGGGAAGCTTTCTTT
TRBV6-5	.	TRBJ1-1	.	CASSYSGISEAFF	TGTGCCAGCAGTTACTCAGGGATTAGTGAAGCTTTCTTT
TRBV28	.	TRBJ1-2	TRBD1	CASSFRTGRANYGYTF	TGTGCCAGCAGTTTTCGGACAGGCCGAGCTAACTATGGCTACACCTTC
TRBV1	.	TRBJ2-7	.	CTSSQDVQRDPYEQYF	TGCACCAGCAGCCAAGATGTCCAGCGGGACCCCTACGAGCAGTACTTC
TRBV7-9	.	TRBJ2-7	.	CASSLGPPSSYEQYF	TGTGCCAGCAGCTTAGGGCCCCCGAGTTCCTACGAGCAGTACTTC
TRBV13	.	TRBJ2-4	TRBD2	CASSLTSGINIQYF	TGTGCCAGCAGCTTAACTAGCGGGATAAACATTCAGTACTTC
TRBV18	.	TRBJ2-7	.	CASSGWGAESYEQYF	TGTGCCAGCTCAGGGTGGGGGGCTGAATCCTACGAGCAGTACTTC
TRBV19	once	TRBJ2-7	TRBD1	CASSIGGQVGSYEQYF	TGTGCCAGTAGTATCGGGGGACAGGTTGGCTCCTACGAGCAGTACTTC
TRBV28	.	TRBJ1-3	.	CASSLLGGRLPPGNTIYF	TGTGCCAGCAGTTTATTGGGGGGCAGACTACCCCCAGGAAACACCATATATTTT
TRBV18	.	TRBJ1-2	.	CASSLSTDYGYTF	TGTGCCAGCTCACTTTCGACGGACTATGGCTACACCTTC
TRBV4-3	few	TRBJ2-7	.	CASSQEAEREQYF	TGCGCCAGCAGCCAAGAGGCAGAGCGCGAGCAGTACTTC
TRBV6-1	.	TRBJ2-5	TRBD2	CASSDLAGGQETQYF	TGTGCCAGCAGTGATCTGGCGGGGGGGCAAGAGACCCAGTACTTC
TRBV18	.	TRBJ2-1	.	CASSTGLNNEQFF	TGTGCCAGCTCTACCGGACTGAACAATGAGCAGTTCTTC
TRBV7-9	once	TRBJ2-2	.	CASSLASTGELFF	TGTGCCAGCAGTCTAGCGAGCACCGGGGAGCTGTTTTTT
TRBV4-1	few	TRBJ1-2	.	CASSQGWSGYTF	TGCGCCAGCAGCCAAGGGTGGAGTGGCTACACCTTC
TRBV5-1	.	TRBJ2-7	TRBD2	CASSPQSGGLSYEQYF	TGCGCCAGCAGCCCGCAGAGCGGGGGTCTCTCCTACGAGCAGTACTTC
TRBV7-9	.	TRBJ2-5	.	CASSLRRAAEETQYF	TGTGCCAGCAGCCTACGGAGAGCCGCTGAAGAGACCCAGTACTTC
TRBV19	.	TRBJ2-7	.	CASSISGTEQYF	TGTGCCAGTAGTATCTCCGGGACTGAGCAGTACTTC
TRBV9	.	TRBJ2-7	.	CASSVSTGDVYEQYF	TGTGCCAGCAGCGTATCAACGGGAGATGTGTACGAGCAGTACTTC
TRBV19	.	TRBJ1-5	.	CASIAWGGPQHF	TGTGCCAGTATCGCTTGGGGCGGGCCCCAGCATTTT
TRBV7-9	.	TRBJ1-1	.	CASSQGSTEAFF	TGTGCCAGCAGCCAAGGGAGTACTGAAGCTTTCTTT
TRBV4-1	once	TRBJ1-5	.	CASSQGTGWQPQHF	TGCGCCAGCAGCCAAGGTACGGGATGGCAGCCCCAGCATTTT
TRBV6-5	.	TRBJ1-1	TRBD1	CASNPMGTVNTEAFF	TGTGCCAGCAACCCGATGGGGACAGTGAACACTGAAGCTTTCTTT
TRBV6-4	.	TRBJ1-2	.	CASSYSSGAEYGYTF	TGTGCCAGCAGTTACTCGTCGGGGGCCGAGTATGGCTACACCTTC
TRBV6-4	few	TRBJ2-1	TRBD2	CASSTSGGSYNEQFF	TGTGCCAGCAGTACTAGCGGGGGCTCCTACAATGAGCAGTTCTTC
TRBV6-1	.	TRBJ2-7	TRBD2	CASSELAGGSYEQYF	TGTGCCAGCAGTGAACTGGCGGGGGGGTCCTACGAGCAGTACTTC
TRBV19	.	TRBJ2-7	.	CASSTGHEQYF	TGTGCCAGTAGTACCGGGCACGAGCAGTACTTC
TRBV4-2	.	TRBJ2-3	TRBD2	CASSRERGGSDTQYF	TGTGCCAGCAGCCGGGAGCGGGGGGGGTCAGATACGCAGTATTTT
TRBV2	.	TRBJ1-1	.	CASTLQGNTEAFF	TGTGCCAGCACTCTACAGGGGAACACTGAAGCTTTCTTT
TRBV6-5	.	TRBJ1-1	.	CASSYGGRGDTEAFF	TGTGCCAGCAGTTACGGGGGGAGAGGGGACACTGAAGCTTTCTTT
TRBV29-1	once	TRBJ2-7	TRBD1	CSVDYGTGVHYEQYF	TGCAGCGTTGATTATGGGACAGGGGTTCACTACGAGCAGTACTTC
TRBV4-1	.	TRBJ1-4	TRBD1	CASSQVGTGDLTNEKLFF	TGCGCCAGCAGCCAAGTGGGGACAGGGGATTTAACTAATGAAAAACTGTTTTTT
TRBV9	.	TRBJ2-5	.	CASSVGWPIGETQYF	TGTGCCAGCAGCGTAGGGTGGCCCATAGGGGAGACCCAGTACTTC